These T cell receptor beta chains were read from a single sample in a study of blood T cell repertoires in COVID-19. Repertoires were generated with immunoSEQ multiplex PCR, while TCRdb's copy carries only in-frame clones and drops some. This sample has about 160,000 clones, with roughly 85% found just once. Sequences were obtained from PBMCs or T cells enriched from blood (not recorded which). The receptors come from a man in his 60s who had recovered from COVID-19. Both conserved end residues are part of each CDR3. D genes are given only for firm matches. The listing skips clone size in some rows; elsewhere it reads once, few, many or a size class.

D,J,V,size,length,DNA,CDR3
-,TRBJ2-7,TRBV30,-,14,TGTGCCTGGAGTGTATGGCGGATCTCCTACGAGCAGTACTTC,CAWSVWRISYEQYF
TRBD1,TRBJ1-2,TRBV2,-,13,TGTGCCAGCAGCACCACAGGGGGCCGTGGCTACACCTTC,CASSTTGGRGYTF
-,TRBJ2-5,TRBV11-3,-,17,TGTGCCAGCAGCTTAGGACAACAGGCCCCAACTTTGGAGACCCAGTACTTC,CASSLGQQAPTLETQYF
-,TRBJ1-2,TRBV7-9,-,14,TGTGCCAGCAGCTCAGGGGATGTGAACTATGGCTACACCTTC,CASSSGDVNYGYTF
-,TRBJ2-2,TRBV11-3,-,14,TGTGCCAGCAGCTTTACTGGTGGAGGGGGGGAGCTGTTTTTT,CASSFTGGGGELFF
TRBD1,TRBJ1-5,TRBV7-2,-,16,TGTGCCAGCAGCTTAGCAAGGACAGGATACAATCAGCCCCAGCATTTT,CASSLARTGYNQPQHF
-,TRBJ2-7,TRBV6-5,-,15,TGTGCCAGCAGGCCCGGGGTTTCCAGCTCCTACGAGCAGTACTTC,CASRPGVSSSYEQYF
-,TRBJ2-7,TRBV27,-,15,TGTGCCAGCAGTTTAAGCCGGGACACCTCCTACGAGCAGTACTTC,CASSLSRDTSYEQYF
-,TRBJ2-7,TRBV10-3,once,12,TGTGCCATCCGGGGGACAGACCCCGGGCAGTACTTC,CAIRGTDPGQYF
TRBD2,TRBJ2-2,TRBV7-3,-,17,TGTGCCAGCAGCTTACCGGGACTAGCGGGTAACACCGGGGAGCTGTTTTTT,CASSLPGLAGNTGELFF
TRBD2,TRBJ2-1,TRBV7-2,-,16,TGTGCCAGCAGCGCCAGCGGGAGCGGACTATCAAATGAGCAGTTCTTC,CASSASGSGLSNEQFF
TRBD1,TRBJ1-5,TRBV6-1,few,15,TGTGCCAGCAGTGATTGGGGACAGGGTACCAAGCCCCAGCATTTT,CASSDWGQGTKPQHF
TRBD2,TRBJ2-3,TRBV7-9,-,16,TGTGCCAGCAGCAACAAGCGGGGGAGAACCACAGATACGCAGTATTTT,CASSNKRGRTTDTQYF
-,TRBJ1-4,TRBV7-2,-,13,TGTGCCAGCGGCGGGGAGCAGGCTGAAAAACTGTTTTTT,CASGGEQAEKLFF
TRBD1,TRBJ1-5,TRBV7-6,-,15,TGTGCCAGCAGCTCCTCGACAGGGGTGAATCAGCCCCAGCATTTT,CASSSSTGVNQPQHF
-,TRBJ2-4,TRBV4-2,few,18,TGTGCCAGCAGCCTCCTCAGGGGGAGCGGGGGTGACAAAAACATTCAGTACTTC,CASSLLRGSGGDKNIQYF
-,TRBJ1-2,TRBV5-6,-,15,TGTGCCAGCAGCTTGGGGGCCAGCATTAACTATGGCTACACCTTC,CASSLGASINYGYTF
TRBD1,TRBJ1-3,TRBV5-1,once,15,TGCGCCAGCAGCTTGTCAGGGGGCGAAGGAAACACCATATATTTT,CASSLSGGEGNTIYF
TRBD1,TRBJ2-7,TRBV4-1,many,15,TGCGCCAGCAGCCCTGGGACAGGGGTTTTTTCCGAGCAGTACTTC,CASSPGTGVFSEQYF
-,TRBJ2-7,TRBV28,-,13,TGTGCCAGCAGCGCAAGGCTGACTGGCGAGCAGTACTTC,CASSARLTGEQYF
TRBD2,TRBJ2-1,TRBV9,-,19,TGTGCCAGCAGCGCCAGCTTGGGAACTAGCGGCCAAGATTACAATGAGCAGTTCTTC,CASSASLGTSGQDYNEQFF
TRBD1,TRBJ1-5,TRBV5-5,-,17,TGTGCCAGCAGCTTACAGGGGAACCTAGATCCCAGTCAGCCCCAGCATTTT,CASSLQGNLDPSQPQHF
TRBD2,TRBJ2-3,TRBV7-6,-,16,TGTGCCAGCAGCTTGTCCGGGACTAGCGTCACAGATACGCAGTATTTT,CASSLSGTSVTDTQYF
TRBD1,TRBJ2-7,TRBV7-7,few,14,TGTGCCAGCAGTCAGGACAGGAGCTCCTACGAGCAGTACTTC,CASSQDRSSYEQYF
-,TRBJ2-1,TRBV30,once,13,TGTGCCTGGAGTAAGACTCTCTACAATGAGCAGTTCTTC,CAWSKTLYNEQFF
TRBD2,TRBJ2-1,TRBV9,-,18,TGTGCCAGCAGCGTAGCAATTGAGGCTAGCGGGAGTGACAATGAGCAGTTCTTC,CASSVAIEASGSDNEQFF
-,TRBJ1-2,TRBV9,-,22,TGTGCCAGCAGCTCCGAGGGTAATGCTAACGGAGGGGTAATTGGGGGAAACTATGGCTACACCTTC,CASSSEGNANGGVIGGNYGYTF
-,TRBJ2-2,TRBV28,-,16,TGTGCCAGCAGTCCCCGTCCGAGCCTCAGGTCCGGGGAGCTGTTTTTT,CASSPRPSLRSGELFF
-,TRBJ1-5,TRBV20-1,-,12,TGCAGTGCTAGTCCCTCCGGGTTCGCCCAGCATTTT,CSASPSGFAQHF
TRBD2,TRBJ2-5,TRBV3-1/TRBV3-2,-,16,TGTGCCAGCAGCCAAGAGGCTAGCGGTTTGCAAGAGACCCAGTACTTC,CASSQEASGLQETQYF
TRBD1,TRBJ2-7,TRBV5-1,few,15,TGCGCCAGCAGCTTGTGGGGGGACAGGGAGGCCGAGCAGTACTTC,CASSLWGDREAEQYF
-,TRBJ1-2,TRBV9,-,14,TGTGCCAGCAGATCCCGGGGAGGGAACTATGGCTACACCTTC,CASRSRGGNYGYTF